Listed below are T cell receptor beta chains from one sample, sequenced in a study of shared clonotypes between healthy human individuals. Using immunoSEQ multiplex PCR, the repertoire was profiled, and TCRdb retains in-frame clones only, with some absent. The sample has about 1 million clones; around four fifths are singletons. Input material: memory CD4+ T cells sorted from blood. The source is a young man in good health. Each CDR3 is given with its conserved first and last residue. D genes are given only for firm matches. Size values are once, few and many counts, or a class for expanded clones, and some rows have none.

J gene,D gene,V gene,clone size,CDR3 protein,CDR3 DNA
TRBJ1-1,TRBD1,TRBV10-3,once,CAISTGGADTEAFF,TGTGCCATCTCGACAGGGGGCGCCGACACTGAAGCTTTCTTT
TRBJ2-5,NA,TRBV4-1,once,CASSQGLGETQYF,TGCGCCAGCAGCCAAGGACTCGGAGAGACCCAGTACTTC
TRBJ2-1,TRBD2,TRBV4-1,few,CASSQERDPGLASPGSYNEQFF,TGCGCCAGCAGCCAAGAGAGGGATCCGGGACTAGCCTCTCCTGGCTCCTACAATGAGCAGTTCTTC
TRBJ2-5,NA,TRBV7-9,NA,CASSLQGARVGETQYF,TGTGCCAGCAGCTTACAAGGGGCGCGGGTGGGGGAGACCCAGTACTTC
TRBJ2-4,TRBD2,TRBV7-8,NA,CASSLASGGAGAKNIQYF,TGTGCCAGCAGCTTAGCTAGCGGGGGGGCCGGGGCCAAAAACATTCAGTACTTC
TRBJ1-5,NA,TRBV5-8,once,CASSLGTGFSNQPQHF,TGTGCCAGCAGCTTGGGTACAGGGTTTAGCAATCAGCCCCAGCATTTT
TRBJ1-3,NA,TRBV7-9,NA,CASSLGEGNTIYF,TGTGCCAGCAGCTTAGGGGAGGGAAACACCATATATTTT
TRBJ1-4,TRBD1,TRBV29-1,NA,CSVAGGAAEKLFF,TGCAGCGTGGCAGGGGGCGCCGCTGAAAAACTGTTTTTT
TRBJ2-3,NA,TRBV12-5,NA,CASGQQGFGDTQYF,TGTGCTAGTGGTCAACAGGGTTTTGGGGATACGCAGTATTTT
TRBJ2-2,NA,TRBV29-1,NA,CSVLGGGNTGELFF,TGCAGCGTCCTTGGTGGAGGGAACACCGGGGAGCTGTTTTTT
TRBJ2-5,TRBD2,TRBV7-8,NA,CASVPQRGDPQETQYF,TGTGCCAGCGTCCCACAGCGGGGGGATCCCCAAGAGACCCAGTACTTC
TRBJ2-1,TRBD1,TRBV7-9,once,CASSVAGTGGSEQFF,TGTGCCAGCAGCGTCGCCGGGACAGGGGGTAGTGAGCAGTTCTTC
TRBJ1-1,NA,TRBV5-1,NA,CASSLRERAEAFF,TGCGCCAGCAGCTTGCGCGAAAGGGCTGAAGCTTTCTTT
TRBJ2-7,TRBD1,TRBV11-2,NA,CASSPGTADSYEQYF,TGTGCCAGCAGCCCAGGGACAGCGGACTCCTACGAGCAGTACTTC
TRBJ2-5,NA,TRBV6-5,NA,CASMQGSPETQYF,TGTGCCAGCATGCAGGGTTCGCCAGAGACCCAGTACTTC
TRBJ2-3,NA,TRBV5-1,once,CASNPAGRTDTQYF,TGCGCCAGCAACCCGGCGGGACGCACAGATACGCAGTATTTT
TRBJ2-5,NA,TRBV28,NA,CATATRQETQYF,TGTGCCACCGCGACACGTCAAGAGACCCAGTACTTC
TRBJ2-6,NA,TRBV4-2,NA,CASSQDGTLSGANVLTF,TGTGCCAGCAGCCAAGATGGAACTCTCTCTGGGGCCAACGTCCTGACTTTC
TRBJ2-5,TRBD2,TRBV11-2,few,CASSLAGGETQYF,TGTGCCAGCAGCTTAGCCGGGGGGGAGACCCAGTACTTC
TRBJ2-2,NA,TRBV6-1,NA,CASTPRGIIAGELFF,TGTGCCAGCACCCCCCGAGGGATAATCGCCGGGGAGCTGTTTTTT
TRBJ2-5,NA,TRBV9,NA,CASSLLGLAQETQYF,TGTGCCAGCAGCCTCCTGGGCCTAGCGCAAGAGACCCAGTACTTC
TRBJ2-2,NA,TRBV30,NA,CAWSPSNNPVDGELFF,TGTGCCTGGAGCCCCTCAAATAACCCCGTGGACGGGGAGCTGTTTTTT
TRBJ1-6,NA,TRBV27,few,CASSRTATLYNSPLHF,TGTGCCAGCAGCAGGACCGCAACCCTCTATAATTCACCCCTCCACTTT
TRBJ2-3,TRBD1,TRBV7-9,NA,CASSPGQTSTDTQYF,TGTGCCAGCAGCCCGGGACAGACGAGCACAGATACGCAGTATTTT
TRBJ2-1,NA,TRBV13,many,CASRTQGPSSYNEQFF,TGTGCCAGCAGAACCCAGGGTCCCTCCTCCTACAATGAGCAGTTCTTC
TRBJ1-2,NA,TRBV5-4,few,CASSHRDSRGYTF,TGTGCCAGCAGCCACAGGGACTCGCGTGGCTACACCTTC
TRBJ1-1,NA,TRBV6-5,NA,CASSYSMGITEAFF,TGTGCCAGCAGTTACTCGATGGGGATCACTGAAGCTTTCTTT
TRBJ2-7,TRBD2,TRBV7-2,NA,CASSLGGSGIYEQYF,TGTGCCAGCAGCTTAGGGGGTAGCGGGATCTACGAGCAGTACTTC
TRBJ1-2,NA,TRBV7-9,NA,CASSPAGRKNYGYTF,TGTGCCAGCAGCCCCGCCGGACGGAAAAACTATGGCTACACCTTC
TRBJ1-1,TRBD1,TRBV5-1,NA,CASSLFLGQGVNTEAFF,TGCGCCAGCAGCTTGTTCCTTGGACAGGGTGTAAACACTGAAGCTTTCTTT
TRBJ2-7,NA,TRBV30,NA,CAWSVKGSAEQYF,TGTGCCTGGAGTGTAAAGGGCTCCGCCGAGCAGTACTTC
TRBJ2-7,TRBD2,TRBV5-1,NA,CASSLVASGVEQYF,TGCGCCAGCAGCCTGGTGGCTAGCGGGGTAGAGCAGTACTTC
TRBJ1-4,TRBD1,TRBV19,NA,CASSIEGQFANEKLFF,TGTGCCAGTAGTATAGAGGGACAGTTCGCTAATGAAAAACTGTTTTTT
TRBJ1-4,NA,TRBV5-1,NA,CASSNRGLDPATNEKLFF,TGCGCCAGCAGCAACAGAGGCCTGGACCCGGCAACTAATGAAAAACTGTTTTTT
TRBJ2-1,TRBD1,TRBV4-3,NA,CASSRGQGVNEQFF,TGCGCCAGCAGCCGCGGACAGGGGGTTAATGAGCAGTTCTTC
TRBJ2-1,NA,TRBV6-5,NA,CASSAQGGFSDEQFF,TGTGCCAGCAGTGCTCAGGGGGGGTTTTCAGATGAGCAGTTCTTC
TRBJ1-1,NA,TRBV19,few,CASSASTGEAFF,TGTGCCAGTAGTGCCTCGACAGGTGAAGCTTTCTTT
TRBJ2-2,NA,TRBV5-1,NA,CASRRAGNTGELFF,TGCGCCAGCAGGCGGGCTGGGAACACCGGGGAGCTGTTTTTT
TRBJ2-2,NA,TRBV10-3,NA,CAITPTDTGELFF,TGTGCCATCACTCCGACCGATACCGGGGAGCTGTTTTTT
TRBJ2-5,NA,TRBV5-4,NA,CATQPGRDKTKVTQYF,TGTGCCACCCAGCCCGGCAGGGATAAAACCAAAGTGACCCAGTACTTC
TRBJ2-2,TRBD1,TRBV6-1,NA,CASTRQGYNGELFF,TGTGCCAGCACCCGACAGGGGTATAACGGGGAGCTGTTTTTT
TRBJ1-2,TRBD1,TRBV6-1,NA,CASKPTGAPYGYTF,TGTGCCAGCAAACCTACAGGGGCCCCCTATGGCTACACCTTC
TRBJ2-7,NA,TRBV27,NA,CASSLNDPAGVYEQYF,TGTGCCAGCAGTTTAAACGATCCTGCAGGGGTCTACGAGCAGTACTTC
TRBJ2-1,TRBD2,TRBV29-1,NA,CSVVTLRGEGLGEQFF,TGCAGCGTTGTGACTCTTCGGGGGGAGGGGCTCGGTGAGCAGTTCTTC
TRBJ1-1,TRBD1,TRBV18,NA,CASSPRQGRNSYTEAFF,TGTGCCAGCTCACCTAGACAGGGGAGGAATTCGTACACTGAAGCTTTCTTT
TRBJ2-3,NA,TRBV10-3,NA,CAISWAGSTDTQYF,TGTGCCATCAGTTGGGCGGGTAGCACAGATACGCAGTATTTT
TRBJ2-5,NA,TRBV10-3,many,CAISAAGPETQYF,TGTGCCATCAGTGCCGCAGGGCCAGAGACCCAGTACTTC
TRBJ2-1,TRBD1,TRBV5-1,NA,CASSYFSGTGANEQFF,TGCGCCAGCAGCTATTTTTCCGGGACAGGGGCCAATGAGCAGTTCTTC
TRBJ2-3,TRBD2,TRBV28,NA,CASSSLLAGAGTDTQYF,TGTGCCAGCAGTTCACTTTTAGCGGGGGCGGGGACAGATACGCAGTATTTT
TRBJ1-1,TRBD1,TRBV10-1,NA,CASSYLRDRGPTEAFF,TGCGCCAGCAGTTACCTCCGGGACAGGGGGCCTACTGAAGCTTTCTTT
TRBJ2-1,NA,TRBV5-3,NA,CARSFRAEQFF,TGTGCCAGAAGCTTTCGGGCTGAGCAGTTCTTC
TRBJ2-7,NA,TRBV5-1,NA,CASSHTGSEGYEQYF,TGCGCCAGCAGCCACACAGGGTCCGAGGGGTACGAGCAGTACTTC
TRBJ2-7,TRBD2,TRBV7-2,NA,CASSTGLAGNEQYF,TGTGCCAGCAGCACGGGACTAGCGGGAAACGAGCAGTACTTC
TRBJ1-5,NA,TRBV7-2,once,CASSLGQSNQPQHF,TGTGCCAGCAGCTTAGGCCAAAGCAATCAGCCCCAGCATTTT
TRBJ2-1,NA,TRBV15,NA,CATSREAGSSYNEQFF,TGTGCCACCAGCAGAGAGGCAGGGAGCTCCTACAATGAGCAGTTCTTC
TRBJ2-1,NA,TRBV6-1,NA,CASSSPPWSGQFF,TGTGCCAGCAGTAGCCCTCCATGGTCCGGGCAGTTCTTC
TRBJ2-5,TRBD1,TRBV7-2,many,CASSAGQEGTQYF,TGTGCCAGCAGCGCGGGACAGGAGGGGACCCAGTACTTC
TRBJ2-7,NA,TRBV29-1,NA,CSASRGGEQYF,TGCAGCGCAAGTCGGGGTGGGGAGCAGTACTTC
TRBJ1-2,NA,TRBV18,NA,CASSPVQGGDYDYTF,TGTGCCAGCTCACCAGTACAGGGAGGTGACTATGACTACACCTTC